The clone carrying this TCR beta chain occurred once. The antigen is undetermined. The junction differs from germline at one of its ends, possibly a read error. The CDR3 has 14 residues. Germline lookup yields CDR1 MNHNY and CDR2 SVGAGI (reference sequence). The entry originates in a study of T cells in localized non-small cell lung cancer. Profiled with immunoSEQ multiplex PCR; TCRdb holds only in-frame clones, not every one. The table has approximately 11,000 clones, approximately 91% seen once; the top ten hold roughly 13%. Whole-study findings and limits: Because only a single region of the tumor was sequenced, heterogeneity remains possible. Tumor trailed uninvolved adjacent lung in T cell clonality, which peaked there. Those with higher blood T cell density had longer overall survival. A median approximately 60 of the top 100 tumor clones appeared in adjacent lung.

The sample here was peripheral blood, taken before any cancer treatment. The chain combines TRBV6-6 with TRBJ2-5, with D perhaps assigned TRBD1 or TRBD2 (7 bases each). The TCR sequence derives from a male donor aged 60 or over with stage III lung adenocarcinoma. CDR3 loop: CARSYQGGGETQYF. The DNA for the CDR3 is TGTGCCAGAAGTTACCAGGGGGGGGGAGAGACCCAGTACTTC.